This is a list of T cell receptor beta chains from one sample in a study of T cells in Graves' hyperthyroidism and ophthalmopathy. TCRdb re-derived calls from the multiplex PCR reads in MiXCR, one entry per CDR3 protein. This sample has around 700,000 distinct CDR3 sequences, with just over 35% found just once. The sequenced sample was blood. The receptors come from a woman aged 40 to 55 with Graves' hyperthyroidism. The CDR3 runs from the conserved cysteine through the conserved F or W. The D gene is left open where the match is weak. The listing skips clone size in some rows; elsewhere it reads once, few, many or a size class.

D	V	size	J	CDR3	DNA
.	TRBV19	many	TRBJ1-1	CASSTGTSNTEAFF	TGTGCCAGTAGTACAGGGACGTCGAACACTGAAGCTTTCTTT
.	TRBV10-1	many	TRBJ2-7	CASSQGRAYEQYF	TGCGCCAGCAGCCAGGGGAGGGCCTACGAGCAGTACTTC
TRBD2	TRBV20-1	few	TRBJ2-7	CSAWGRTSGSYEQYF	TGCAGTGCTTGGGGGAGGACTAGCGGTTCCTACGAGCAGTACTTC
.	TRBV6-5	.	TRBJ1-2	CASSYIGGYGGYTF	TGTGCCAGCAGTTACATAGGGGGGTATGGTGGCTACACCTTC
TRBD1	TRBV5-4	few	TRBJ2-6	CASSRWGQSTGANVLTF	TGTGCCAGCAGCCGATGGGGACAGTCTACTGGGGCCAACGTCCTGACTTTC
.	TRBV10-2	many	TRBJ1-1	CASSDIWGNTEAFF	TGCGCCAGCAGTGATATTTGGGGGAACACTGAAGCTTTCTTT
TRBD2	TRBV10-3	.	TRBJ2-2	CASNSRTSGSQTGELFF	TGTGCCAGCAATTCCCGGACTAGCGGGAGTCAAACCGGGGAGCTGTTTTTT
.	TRBV19	many	TRBJ1-1	CASSWRVPTEAFF	TGTGCCAGTAGTTGGAGGGTTCCGACTGAAGCTTTCTTT
.	TRBV10-3	.	TRBJ2-6	CAIPGSPGANVLTF	TGTGCCATCCCGGGGAGCCCTGGGGCCAACGTCCTGACTTTC
.	TRBV9	few	TRBJ1-3	CASSVVGSISSGNTIYF	TGTGCCAGCAGCGTAGTGGGCAGCATAAGCTCTGGAAACACCATATATTTT
.	TRBV7-2	.	TRBJ1-1	CASNHLGRKNTEAFF	TGTGCCAGCAATCACTTGGGGAGGAAGAACACTGAAGCTTTCTTT
.	TRBV6-5	few	TRBJ1-2	CASSPQGSSNYGYTF	TGTGCCAGCAGCCCTCAGGGGTCTTCTAACTATGGCTACACCTTC
TRBD1	TRBV24-1	many	TRBJ2-2	CATGRGAGQGRTGELFF	TGTGCCACCGGCCGTGGCGCGGGACAGGGAAGAACCGGGGAGCTGTTTTTT
.	TRBV6-5	.	TRBJ1-1	CASRNRDGLYTEAFF	TGTGCCAGCAGGAATAGGGACGGCCTATACACTGAAGCTTTCTTT
.	TRBV7-6	.	TRBJ2-7	CASSQGGTGSYEQYF	TGTGCCAGCAGCCAAGGAGGAACAGGTAGTTACGAGCAGTACTTC
.	TRBV7-2	many	TRBJ1-2	CASSLRQEPNYGYTF	TGTGCCAGCAGCCTGAGACAGGAACCTAACTATGGCTACACCTTC
.	TRBV20-1	many	TRBJ1-6	CSARTAYNSPLHF	TGCAGTGCGAGGACAGCCTATAATTCACCCCTCCACTTT
.	TRBV4-3	few	TRBJ2-7	CASSQGAKWAPYEQYF	TGCGCCAGCAGCCAAGGGGCTAAGTGGGCGCCCTACGAGCAGTACTTC
.	TRBV5-5	few	TRBJ1-1	CASSLLRGVAEAFF	TGTGCCAGCAGCTTGCTACGAGGGGTGGCTGAAGCTTTCTTT
.	TRBV7-1	.	TRBJ1-2	CASSSSPENGDRDYGYTF	TGTGCCAGCAGCTCCTCTCCGGAGAATGGCGACAGAGACTATGGCTACACCTTC
.	TRBV4-3	many	TRBJ2-7	CASSQDRTTTGGQYF	TGCGCCAGCAGCCAAGATCGGACGACCACCGGCGGGCAGTACTTC
.	TRBV2	few	TRBJ1-2	CASSHKSVGNWHGYTF	TGCGCCAGCAGCCATAAAAGCGTGGGAAATTGGCATGGCTACACCTTC
.	TRBV7-9	many	TRBJ1-2	CASSPGDNYGYTF	TGTGCCAGCAGCCCAGGGGACAACTATGGCTACACCTTC
.	TRBV7-9	many	TRBJ1-1	CASSFEYEAFF	TGTGCCAGCAGCTTCGAATATGAAGCTTTCTTT